The 11 T cell receptor beta chains below come from one sample, sequenced in a study of CD8 T cells in Susac syndrome. Random hexamers were used to reverse transcribe an amount of roughly 0.5 to 1 ug RNA. TCRdb itself ran the immunoSEQ multiplex PCR reads through MiXCR, one entry per CDR3 protein. The data hold approximately 200,000 distinct CDR3 sequences, with 85% to 95% observed a single time. Source material: CD4+ T cells from PBMCs. These receptors were obtained from a human donor with multiple sclerosis.

The J gene is TRBJ2-5, the V gene TRBV27; 11 bases align to TRBD1. The germline gives CDR1 MNHEY, CDR2 SMNVEV (reference sequence). Germline trimming cut 6 bases from V and 3 bases from J; bases unmatched to any gene: 0. The CDR3 contains 13 residues. CDR3 bases: TGTGCCAGCAGGGGACAGGGGGAAGAGACCCAGTACTTC. It yields the protein CASRGQGEETQYF.

The rearrangement uses TRBV24-1 and TRBJ2-5, with TRBD2 identical over 15 bases. The length of the CDR3 is 16 residues. The V gene end was trimmed by 2 bases and the J gene end by 4 bases; junction bases not matched to a gene: 1. CDR1 is KGHDR, CDR2 SFDVKD, per germline. This CDR3 reads CATSDSGLAGGETQYF. The CDR3 bases are TGTGCCACCAGTGATTCGGGACTAGCGGGGGGAGAGACCCAGTACTTC.

The rearrangement uses TRBV6-1 and TRBJ2-7; unclear D gene. The CDR3 totals 17 residues. V gave up 8 bases and J gave up 0 bases, with 23 bases separating them. In germline, CDR1 is MNHNS, CDR2 SASEGT. CDR3 sequence (DNA): TGTGCCAGCTCCTCTTCCCGTCGGCTAACCGACTCCTACGAGCAGTACTTC. Protein sequence: CASSSSRRLTDSYEQYF.

V gene TRBV27 combines with J gene TRBJ2-1, with no clear D. In germline, CDR1 is MNHEY, CDR2 SMNVEV (reference sequence). The CDR3 totals 13 residues. V lost 4 bases and J 9 bases, leaving 13 bases between the germline ends. The CDR3 here is CASSSRGRTEQFF. As DNA, the CDR3 is TGTGCCAGCAGTTCCCGAGGCAGGACTGAGCAGTTCTTC.

The chain has TRBV29-1 and TRBJ2-7, with D tentatively TRBD2 (5 bases). V shed 4 bases and J shed 1 base, with 8 bases lying between them. The length of the CDR3 is 12 residues. CDR1 is SQVTM, CDR2 ANQGSEA, per germline. The CDR3, as DNA: TGCAGCGTTGTCATAGCGTCCTACGAGCAGTACTTC. This gives the protein CSVVIASYEQYF.

This chain uses TRBV6-5 with TRBJ1-2; no clear D gene. In germline, CDR1 is MNHEY, CDR2 SVGAGI. Trimming shortened V by 7 bases and J by 4 bases, and 7 bases separated the two germline ends. This CDR3 has 11 residues. Here the CDR3 DNA reads TGTGCCAGCACGGCGGGCTATGGCTACACCTTC. Translation: CASTAGYGYTF.

The sample holds one count of this clonotype. V usage is TRBV5-4 and J usage is TRBJ2-5, with D perhaps TRBD2 (6 bases). Germline CDR1 reads SGHNT; CDR2 reads YYREEE (reference sequence). The CDR3 is 15 residues long. V lost 4 bases and J lost 4, with 17 bases in between. The CDR3 DNA follows: TGTGCCAGCAGCCCTCAGGAGGGGATGGCAGAGACCCAGTACTTC. It codes for CASSPQEGMAETQYF.

The chain combines TRBV30 with TRBJ2-6; either TRBD1 or TRBD2 may fit D (5 bases each). V was cut by 0 bases and J by 12 bases, with 12 bases left in between. The CDR3 has 13 residues. Per germline, CDR1 GTSNPN and CDR2 SVGIG (reference sequence). The DNA for the CDR3 is TGTGCCTGGAGTGTAGGAGAGGGGAGCGTCCTGACTTTC. It codes for CAWSVGEGSVLTF.

The V and J genes are TRBV6-6 and TRBJ1-5, with TRBD1 as a possible D gene (5 bases). The germline gives CDR1 MNHNY, CDR2 SVGAGI (reference sequence). The ends were cut back, 0 bases at V and 9 bases at J, with 15 bases in the middle. The CDR3 is made up of 15 amino acids. CDR3: CASSYSAGGARPQHF. Here the CDR3 DNA reads TGTGCCAGCAGTTACTCGGCTGGGGGAGCACGGCCCCAGCATTTT.

The chain links TRBV3-1 to TRBJ1-2; TRBD1 is a possible D gene (6 bases). Trimming pared 2 bases from V and 7 bases from J, leaving 8 bases between. CDR3 length: 12 residues. Per the germline V gene, CDR1 is LGHDT and CDR2 is YNNKEL (reference sequence). The CDR3, as DNA: TGTGCCAGCAGCCAACGGGGGGCTGGCTACACCTTC. Translating gives CASSQRGAGYTF.

J is TRBJ1-6 and V is TRBV2; D call uncertain. Germline-derived CDR1 and CDR2 are SNHLY and FYNNEI. V was clipped by 7 bases and J by 0 bases, with 16 bases between them. The CDR3 loop spans 17 amino acids. The CDR3 here is CASIPGRQSSYNSPLHF. DNA for the CDR3: TGTGCCAGCATCCCCGGTCGTCAGAGCTCCTATAATTCACCCCTCCACTTT.